One and the same sample provided the 5 T cell receptor beta chains below, sequenced in a study of T cell responses to AZD1222 COVID-19 vaccine. The data were produced by immunoSEQ multiplex PCR, yet TCRdb's version contains in-frame clones alone and is incomplete. Found here are more than 150,000 clones, more than 85% of them singletons; the top ten hold 4.4%. Specimen: peripheral blood, collected on day 0 of AZD1222 vaccination. The receptors were gathered from an adult in good health.

This clone was recorded only once. The rearrangement links TRBV11-2 to TRBJ1-6; 7 positions agree with TRBD1. The CDR3 has 19 residues. CDR1 and CDR2 from the germline V gene are SGHAT and FQNNGV. With V trimmed by 4 bases and J by 10 bases, 22 bases remained unmatched. The CDR3 loop reads CASSSSGRGRLDSDSPLHF. In DNA, the CDR3 is TGTGCCAGCAGCTCCAGCGGGAGGGGGCGCCTTGACTCAGACTCACCCCTCCACTTT.

This chain joins TRBV29-1 and TRBJ2-4; TRBD2 matches 15 bases. The CDR3 covers 13 residues. CDR1 SQVTM and CDR2 ANQGSEA come from the germline V gene. With V trimmed by 7 bases and J by 7 bases, 2 bases remained unmatched. In DNA form, the CDR3 reads TGCAGCGGGACTAGCGGGAGGGCCAACATTCAGTACTTC. Residues: CSGTSGRANIQYF.

The V gene is TRBV28, the J gene TRBJ2-3; 8 bases are shared with TRBD1. The V and J ends lost 5 bases and 3 bases, in that order; junction bases with no gene match: 7. The CDR3 has 15 residues. The germline V gene encodes CDR1 MDHEN and CDR2 SYDVKM. The CDR3 sequence: CASSDIRGRTDTQYF. As DNA, the CDR3 is TGTGCCAGCAGTGATATCAGGGGGCGAACAGATACGCAGTATTTT.

The V and J genes are TRBV28 and TRBJ2-4; 7 bases agree with TRBD2. Trimming cost V 6 bases and J 1 base; bases outside gene matches: 3. The CDR3 runs 14 residues. CDR1 and CDR2 from the germline V gene are MDHEN and SYDVKM. CDR3 coding DNA: TGTGCCAGCAGAAGCGGGACCGCCAAAAACATTCAGTACTTC. Residues: CASRSGTAKNIQYF.

This chain uses TRBV6-6 with TRBJ2-1; D ambiguous. In germline, CDR1 is MNHNY, CDR2 SVGAGI (reference sequence). The CDR3 spans 13 residues. V was shortened by 4 bases and J by 1 base, with 5 bases between the two germline ends. CDR3 loop: CASSFSSYNEQFF. The DNA of the CDR3 is TGTGCCAGCAGTTTCTCTTCCTACAATGAGCAGTTCTTC.